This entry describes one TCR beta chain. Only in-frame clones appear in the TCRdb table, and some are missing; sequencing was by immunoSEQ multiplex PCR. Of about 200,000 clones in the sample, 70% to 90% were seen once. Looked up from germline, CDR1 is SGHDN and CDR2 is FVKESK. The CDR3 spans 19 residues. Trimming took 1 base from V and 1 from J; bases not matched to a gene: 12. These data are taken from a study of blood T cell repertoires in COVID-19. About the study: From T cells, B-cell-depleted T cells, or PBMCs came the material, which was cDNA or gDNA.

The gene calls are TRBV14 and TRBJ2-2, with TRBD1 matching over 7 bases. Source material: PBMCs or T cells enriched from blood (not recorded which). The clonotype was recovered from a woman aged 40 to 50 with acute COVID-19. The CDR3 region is CASSQAPLPGQLNTGELFF. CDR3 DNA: TGTGCCAGCAGCCAAGCCCCTTTACCGGGACAGTTGAACACCGGGGAGCTGTTTTTT.